This T cell receptor beta chain was recovered during a study of blood T cell repertoires in COVID-19. Study details: PBMCs, B-cell-depleted T cells, or T cells provided the cDNA or gDNA that made up the material.

The CDR3 totals 16 residues. Germline V gives CDR1 SGHNT, CDR2 YYREEE (reference sequence). V shed 4 bases, J shed 9 bases, and the junction held 16 bases outside the gene matches. TCRdb's table, derived via immunoSEQ multiplex PCR, lists solely in-frame clones and lacks some. This table holds approximately 130,000 clones, 85% found once. The V gene is TRBV5-4, the J gene TRBJ2-1, with 7 bases fitting TRBD1. Sequenced: peripheral blood. The TCR was taken from a human donor in a cohort sampled during active COVID-19. The CDR3 region has the DNA TGTGCCAGCAGCAGCCGACAGGGTAGCTTAGGTAGTGAGCAGTTCTTC. It specifies CASSSRQGSLGSEQFF.